This note documents a single T cell receptor (beta chain) sequence. This CDR3 comprises 15 residues. Germline values: CDR1 SGHAT, CDR2 FQNNGV. Trimming removed 4 bases at V and 3 bases at J, with 12 bases between. These data originate in a study of blood T cell repertoires in COVID-19. Study-level background: Samples came from the United States, Italy and Spain, spanning acute and convalescent COVID-19. Nucleic acid was either cDNA or gDNA, and it came from T cells, B-cell-depleted T cells, or PBMCs.

Original processing methods: Scientists estimated how many nucleated cells there were by amplifying reference gene primers. The repertoire was sequenced with immunoSEQ multiplex PCR; TCRdb's copy has only in-frame clones and lacks some. The DNA was the basis for D and trimming; V, J and clone size are from that table. Of around 92,000 clones detected, more than 75% appear once; the ten largest clones hold about 25%. The sample consisted of peripheral blood. The chain links TRBV11-2 to TRBJ2-2, with D possibly TRBD1 on 6 matching bases. This receptor was identified in a human donor in a cohort sampled during active COVID-19. The CDR3 is CASSSQGTDTGELFF. Written as DNA, the CDR3 is TGTGCCAGCAGCTCTCAGGGGACCGACACCGGGGAGCTGTTTTTT.